The rows below give T cell receptor beta chains drawn from one sample of a study of OX40 agonist ivuxolimab in advanced cancers. Profiled with immunoSEQ multiplex PCR; TCRdb holds only in-frame clones, not every one. Of over 45,000 clones in the sample, about 83% are singletons; the top ten hold about 1.2%. Here the sequenced sample was CD4+ or CD8+ T cells sorted from blood, taken in a trial of the OX40 agonist ivuxolimab. The receptors here all came from an adult with an advanced solid tumor such as melanoma, head and neck, liver or kidney cancer. Both conserved end residues are part of each CDR3. The D gene is left open where the match is weak.

TRBV4-1,TRBJ1-1,.,CASSPVYEGISGAFF,TGCGCCAGCAGCCCCGTATACGAAGGGATAAGTGGAGCTTTCTTT
TRBV5-1,TRBJ2-7,.,CASSLTSSLLIEQYF,TGCGCCAGCAGCTTGACGTCCAGCCTACTGATCGAGCAGTACTTC
TRBV6-5,TRBJ1-6,.,CASSYGGGGNSPLHF,TGTGCCAGCAGTTACGGTGGGGGCGGTAATTCACCCCTCCACTTT
TRBV7-8,TRBJ2-2,TRBD2,CASSSFGLAGGSGELFF,TGTGCCAGCAGCTCCTTCGGACTAGCGGGGGGTTCCGGGGAGCTGTTTTTT
TRBV7-2,TRBJ2-1,TRBD2,CASSLLAGGSYNEQFF,TGTGCCAGCAGCTTACTAGCGGGGGGGTCCTACAATGAGCAGTTCTTC
TRBV30,TRBJ2-7,TRBD1,CRPRTGLYYEQYF,TGTAGGCCTCGGACAGGACTTTACTACGAGCAGTACTTC
TRBV19,TRBJ2-5,TRBD2,CASRGSGGETQYF,TGTGCCAGTAGAGGTAGCGGGGGAGAGACCCAGTACTTC
TRBV5-6,TRBJ1-2,.,CASSLWQGRYGYTF,TGTGCCAGCAGCTTGTGGCAGGGCCGCTATGGCTACACCTTC
TRBV2,TRBJ1-3,.,CASSELGSAASGNTIYF,TGTGCCAGCAGTGAATTGGGCTCGGCGGCCTCTGGAAACACCATATATTTT
TRBV21-1,TRBJ2-7,.,CASRTGEFNSYEQYF,TGTGCCAGCAGGACAGGGGAATTTAACTCCTACGAGCAGTACTTC